The 21 T cell receptor beta chains reported below all come from one sample, sequenced in a study of shared clonotypes between healthy human individuals. Profiling relied on immunoSEQ multiplex PCR, and the TCRdb table lists in-frame clones only, not all of them. The sample holds about 2.1 million clones, around 95% seen once. Selected positively for CCR7 and CD45RO-negative, naive CD8 cells excluded terminally differentiated effector memory CD45RA+ cells. The material sequenced was naive CD8+ T cells from PBMCs. All receptors derive from a man aged 18 to 30 in good health. Some clones in this sample may be carry-over from other donors' samples.

This clone was seen a few times. The chain carries TRBV28 and TRBJ2-1; tentative D call: TRBD2 (6 bases). From germline, CDR1 is MDHEN and CDR2 SYDVKM. Trimming shortened V by 4 bases and J by 2 bases, and 15 bases separated the two germline ends. This CDR3 is built from 16 residues. The CDR3 DNA is TGTGCCAGCAGTTCAGGATCGTCGGGAGCCTACAATGAGCAGTTCTTC. It encodes CASSSGSSGAYNEQFF.

The chain combines TRBV2 with TRBJ2-7, with TRBD1 matching over 8 bases. The junction had 1 base not matched to a gene; V was cut back by 4 bases and J by 2 bases. This CDR3 has 13 residues. Germline CDR1 SNHLY, CDR2 FYNNEI. CDR3 protein: CASSGQGPYEQYF. The CDR3 region has the DNA TGTGCCAGCAGTGGACAGGGGCCCTACGAGCAGTACTTC.

The chain recombines TRBV10-1 with TRBJ2-7, with no clear D. Germline loops: CDR1 WNHNN, CDR2 SYGVQD (reference sequence). CDR3 length: 11 residues. V gave up 1 base and J gave up 3 bases, with 1 base separating them. The CDR3 region has the DNA TGCGCCAGCAGTGAGTTCTACGAGCAGTACTTC. It translates to CASSEFYEQYF.

The chain links TRBV27 to TRBJ2-2; 9 positions match TRBD2. With 6 bases clipped from V and 5 bases from J, the junction kept 16 bases outside the gene matches. The CDR3 contains 18 residues. Germline loops: CDR1 MNHEY, CDR2 SMNVEV (reference sequence). CDR3 protein: CASRRPPLSAGGTGELFF. The CDR3 nucleotides are TGTGCCAGCAGACGCCCACCCCTATCGGCGGGAGGGACCGGGGAGCTGTTTTTT.

This chain links TRBV19 with TRBJ2-7; D gene uncertain. V was cut by 3 bases and J by 3 bases, with 15 bases left in between. Germline-derived CDR1 and CDR2 are LNHDA and SQIVND (reference sequence). The CDR3 spans 15 residues. The chain's CDR3 is CASSMSSYPLYEQYF. In DNA, the CDR3 is TGTGCCAGTAGTATGAGCTCCTACCCCCTCTACGAGCAGTACTTC.

Of note for this clone: Other DNA sequences in this sample translate to the same CDR3. The CDR3 bases are TGTGCCAGCAGCTGGGGAGGGAACACTGAAGCTTTCTTT. It encodes CASSWGGNTEAFF. The rearrangement links TRBV27 to TRBJ1-1; D gene uncertain. Germline V CDR1 and CDR2: MNHEY, SMNVEV (reference sequence). Trimming cost V 6 bases and J 1 base, with 9 bases left between them. This CDR3 contains 13 residues.

V gene TRBV27 combines with J gene TRBJ2-7, with D possibly being TRBD2 (5 bases). With 5 bases removed from V and 6 bases from J, the gap between germline ends came to 17 bases. The CDR3 extends over 14 amino acids. Looked up from germline, CDR1 is MNHEY and CDR2 is SMNVEV (reference sequence). The CDR3: CASSEGLDLVEQYF. The CDR3 nucleotides are TGTGCCAGCAGTGAAGGACTGGACCTTGTCGAGCAGTACTTC.

This chain connects TRBV29-1 to TRBJ2-7, with 11 bases that match TRBD2. V lost 5 bases and J lost 4; bases outside the gene matches: 7. Germline lookup yields CDR1 SQVTM and CDR2 ANQGSEA. The CDR3 spans 14 residues. The CDR3 DNA follows: TGCAGCGTTTCGGGTCTAGCGGGAGGTTACGAGCAGTACTTC. This codes for CSVSGLAGGYEQYF.

The V call is TRBV5-1, the J call TRBJ1-2; D is unresolved. In germline, CDR1 is SGHRS, CDR2 YFSETQ. The germline V and J ends were trimmed by 0 bases and 7 bases, with 10 bases remaining between them. The CDR3 extends over 13 amino acids. CDR3 in DNA: TGCGCCAGCAGCTTGGAGGCTGGGATTGGCTACACCTTC. Translated: CASSLEAGIGYTF. The full variable domain, in which reference TRBV5-1 and TRBJ1-2 provide the parts outside the CDR3, is KAGVTQTPRYLIKTRGQQVTLSCSPISGHRSVSWYQQTPGQGLQFLFEYFSETQRNKGNFPGRFSGRQFSNSRSEMNVSTLELGDSALYLCASSLEAGIGYTFGSGTRLTVV.

The rearrangement links TRBV9 to TRBJ2-1, with a possible D match to TRBD2 (5 bases). This CDR3 has 13 residues. V dropped 1 base and J dropped 8 bases, with 10 bases sitting between them. Per the germline V gene, CDR1 is SGDLS and CDR2 is YYNGEE. This chain's CDR3 is CASSVPGSDEQFF. CDR3 nucleotide sequence: TGTGCCAGCAGCGTACCGGGGAGCGATGAGCAGTTCTTC.

About this clone itself: The same CDR3 arises from other DNA sequences in this sample as well. The V call is TRBV9, the J call TRBJ2-1; TRBD2 aligns across 8 bases. CDR3 length: 15 residues. Germline CDR1 and CDR2: SGDLS and YYNGEE. Trimming at V came to 0 bases and at J to 4 bases, leaving 3 bases not matched to a gene. CDR3 loop: CASSVVSGGYNEQFF. The CDR3 DNA reads as TGTGCCAGCAGCGTAGTGTCGGGAGGGTACAATGAGCAGTTCTTC.

The CDR3 coding sequence is TGTGCCAGCAGTTTGGCGGGAGGTAGGACAGATACGCAGTATTTT. Translation: CASSLAGGRTDTQYF. The J gene is TRBJ2-3, the V gene TRBV27; 8 bases are a match to TRBD2. The J segment lost 3 bases and the V segment lost 3 bases, leaving 5 bases of the junction unmatched. The germline CDR1 and CDR2 sequences are MNHEY and SMNVEV (reference sequence). The CDR3 extends over 15 amino acids.

The rearrangement joins TRBV7-3 to TRBJ2-1; D is unresolved. Germline lookup yields CDR1 SGHTA and CDR2 FQGTGA. The CDR3 is 12 amino acids. The germline V and J ends were trimmed by 4 bases and 6 bases, with 7 bases remaining between them. CDR3 protein: CASSSKSNEQFF. CDR3 coding DNA: TGTGCCAGCAGCTCCAAATCCAATGAGCAGTTCTTC.

CDR3 sequence: CASYEGRVTANYGYTF. CDR3 DNA sequence: TGTGCCAGCTACGAAGGCAGGGTGACAGCTAACTATGGCTACACCTTC. The chain recombines TRBV4-2 with TRBJ1-2; TRBD1 is a possible D gene (5 bases). V lost 8 bases to trimming and J lost 0 bases, with 19 bases between them. This CDR3 spans 16 amino acids. The germline V gene encodes CDR1 LGHNA and CDR2 YNFKEQ.

The chain uses TRBV30 and TRBJ1-2, with TRBD1 as a possible D gene (5 bases). This CDR3 contains 13 residues. Germline loops: CDR1 GTSNPN, CDR2 SVGIG (reference sequence). V was cut by 3 bases and J by 8 bases, with 16 bases left in between. CDR3 residues: CAWSPGGRTGYTF. The CDR3 DNA reads as TGTGCCTGGAGCCCCGGAGGCAGGACAGGCTACACCTTC.

This chain connects TRBV27 to TRBJ2-1; maybe TRBD1 (5 bases). Germline CDR1 MNHEY, CDR2 SMNVEV (reference sequence). The CDR3 extends over 13 amino acids. V was cut by 5 bases and J by 10 bases, with 15 bases left in between. CDR3 loop: CASSRQGQGEQFF. The CDR3 bases are TGTGCCAGCAGTCGGCAGGGCCAAGGGGAGCAGTTCTTC.

This clone was recorded once. The genes are TRBV30 and TRBJ1-1; 7 bases align to TRBD1. The trim removed 3 bases at V and 3 bases at J, leaving 25 bases unmatched. This CDR3 is built from 20 residues. Germline CDR1 GTSNPN, CDR2 SVGIG (reference sequence). CDR3 bases: TGTGCCTGGAGCGGATTTGACAGGGAAAAGATCTTCCAGGGGGACACTGAAGCTTTCTTT. Encoded protein: CAWSGFDREKIFQGDTEAFF.

A word on this clone: Other DNA sequences within the sample encode an identical CDR3. The V call is TRBV28, the J call TRBJ2-7; possibly TRBD1 for D (5 bases). V shed 2 bases and J shed 2 bases, with 7 bases lying between them. This CDR3 has 13 residues. The germline V gene has CDR1 MDHEN and CDR2 SYDVKM. The CDR3 is CASSLPGTYEQYF. DNA for the CDR3: TGTGCCAGCAGTTTACCAGGGACCTACGAGCAGTACTTC.

This clone has only one observation. The rearrangement joins TRBV18 to TRBJ2-7; no clear D. The CDR3 is 15 residues long. CDR1 is KGHSH and CDR2 is LQKENI in the germline V gene. V dropped 6 bases and J dropped 0 bases, with 15 bases sitting between them. Here the CDR3 reads CASSTPNAPSYEQYF. CDR3 sequence (DNA): TGTGCCAGCTCCACCCCCAACGCCCCCTCCTACGAGCAGTACTTC.

This sequence joins TRBV10-3 and TRBJ2-7; no firm D call. The CDR3 runs to 15 residues. Trimming cost V 3 bases and J 0 bases, with 12 bases left between them. CDR1 and CDR2 (germline): ENHRY, SYGVKD. CDR3 amino acids: CAISDVAEASYEQYF. CDR3 nucleotides: TGTGCCATCAGTGACGTCGCCGAGGCCTCCTACGAGCAGTACTTC.

This sequence joins TRBV28 and TRBJ2-3; a possible D gene is TRBD2 (5 bases). The CDR3 extends over 13 amino acids. Germline V gene sequence: CDR1 MDHEN, CDR2 SYDVKM. Trimming stripped 3 bases from V and 4 bases from J, with 8 bases between. Written as DNA, the CDR3 is TGTGCCAGCAGTTTTTTGAGGGCAGATACGCAGTATTTT. Its protein is CASSFLRADTQYF.